This T cell receptor beta chain was profiled in a study of shared T cell receptors in the human thymus. The V gene end was trimmed by 1 base and the J gene end by 2 bases; junction bases not matched to a gene: 10. CDR1 is MGHDK, CDR2 SYGVNS, per germline. The CDR3 covers 17 residues. Measured with immunoSEQ multiplex PCR; TCRdb has only the in-frame clones, and not every one. Among hundreds of thousands of clones listed, approximately 87% were seen once. These data were also reused for a study on human thymus T cells. That paper notes: Having surgery to correct congenital heart defects, healthy Finnish infants acted as the donors. Resections removed during corrective heart surgery provided the thymus tissue used.

The receptor was isolated from a boy under two years old with a congenital heart defect. This chain links TRBV25-1 with TRBJ1-2; 7 bases are shared with TRBD1. Sequenced sample: thymocytes. The chain's CDR3 is CASSELALTGPNYGYTF. The CDR3, as DNA: TGTGCCAGCAGTGAATTGGCTCTGACAGGGCCCAACTATGGCTACACCTTC.